These 14 T cell receptor beta chains were sequenced from one sample in a study of cytomegalovirus exposure and HLA in healthy donors. With 60 Vbeta and 13 Jbeta primers, the PCR was carried out. Produced via immunoSEQ multiplex PCR; TCRdb's table is partial and in-frame only. Here the sample spans approximately 130,000 clones, 80% to 90% being singletons. The sample consisted of PBMCs. These receptors all come from a woman aged 40-49 years in good health and CMV-seropositive.

The rearrangement links TRBV2 to TRBJ1-1, with D possibly being TRBD1 (5 bases). The CDR3 consists of 15 residues. V shed 2 bases and J shed 10 bases, with 20 bases lying between them. The germline gives CDR1 SNHLY, CDR2 FYNNEI. CDR3 sequence (DNA): TGTGCCAGCAGTGAAAAGGGGAGCCCGGAGGGACGAGCTTTCTTT. It yields the protein CASSEKGSPEGRAFF. The full variable domain, completed using reference TRBV2 and TRBJ1-1, is EPEVTQTPSHQVTQMGQEVILRCVPISNHLYFYWYRQILGQKVEFLVSFYNNEISEKSEIFDDQFSVERPDGSNFTLKIRSTKLEDSAMYFCASSEKGSPEGRAFFGQGTRLTVV.

The V and J genes are TRBV2 and TRBJ1-1; D may be TRBD1 (5 bases). CDR1 SNHLY and CDR2 FYNNEI come from the germline V gene. CDR3 length: 12 amino acids. V gave up 0 bases and J gave up 11 bases, with 10 bases separating them. CDR3 amino acids: CASSEAGRVAFF. CDR3 DNA sequence: TGTGCCAGCAGTGAAGCGGGCAGGGTTGCTTTCTTT.

The V call is TRBV7-2, the J call TRBJ2-2; tentatively, D is TRBD2 (6 bases). The V gene's germline CDR1 is SGHTA and CDR2 FQGNSA. The CDR3 loop spans 15 amino acids. V lost 6 bases to trimming and J lost 4 bases, with 15 bases between them. The CDR3 region is CASRRGPDITGELFF. The DNA for the CDR3 is TGTGCCAGCAGGCGGGGACCAGACATCACCGGGGAGCTGTTTTTT.

The V and J genes are TRBV7-3 and TRBJ2-3, with 7 bases that match TRBD1. The trim removed 5 bases at V and 2 bases at J, leaving 7 bases unmatched. The CDR3 loop spans 15 amino acids. CDR1 and CDR2 from the germline V gene are SGHTA and FQGTGA. The CDR3 DNA reads as TGTGCCAGCAGCCCCGGACAGGCCGCCACAGATACGCAGTATTTT. It specifies CASSPGQAATDTQYF.

The CDR3 here is CASSLEPHQPQHF. The DNA of the CDR3 is TGTGCCAGCAGCTTAGAGCCACATCAGCCCCAGCATTTT. The V gene is TRBV11-1, the J gene TRBJ1-5; the D is unclear. Trimming pared 1 base from V and 5 bases from J, leaving 6 bases between. The CDR3 contains 13 residues. Germline CDR1 is SGHAT and CDR2 is FQDESV (reference sequence).

This clone has a single count. J is TRBJ1-1 and V is TRBV13; the match to TRBD1 covers 9 bases. CDR1 is PRHDT, CDR2 FYEKMQ, per germline (reference sequence). V lost 4 bases to trimming and J lost 0 bases; unmatched junction nucleotides: 6. This CDR3 has 16 amino acids. The CDR3 sequence: CASSSLTGGVNTEAFF. DNA of the CDR3: TGTGCCAGCAGCTCCCTGACAGGGGGAGTGAACACTGAAGCTTTCTTT.

This clone was seen a few times. The rearrangement uses TRBV7-9 and TRBJ1-2, with D maybe TRBD1 (5 bases). With 5 bases removed from V and 0 bases from J, the gap between germline ends came to 13 bases. Germline-derived CDR1 and CDR2 are SEHNR and FQNEAQ (reference sequence). The CDR3 is made up of 15 amino acids. The CDR3 bases are TGTGCCAGCAGCCCGGGAGGGGCCACTAACTATGGCTACACCTTC. Its protein product is CASSPGGATNYGYTF.

V and J are TRBV27 and TRBJ2-2; 9 bases fit TRBD2. V shed 3 bases, J shed 5 bases, and the junction held 7 bases outside the gene matches. The V gene's germline CDR1 is MNHEY and CDR2 SMNVEV (reference sequence). This CDR3 is 16 amino acids long. Here the CDR3 reads CASSFGGLARTGELFF. In nucleotides, the CDR3 is TGTGCCAGCAGTTTTGGAGGACTAGCGAGAACCGGGGAGCTGTTTTTT.

The chain joins TRBV6-6 to TRBJ2-1, with 8 positions matching TRBD2. CDR3 length: 14 amino acids. CDR1 is MNHNY, CDR2 SVGAGI, per germline (reference sequence). J gave up 10 bases and V 2 bases, and 7 bases lay outside the gene matches. Here the CDR3 DNA reads TGTGCCAGCAGTTACACACGGGGGGGGATGGAGCAGTTCTTC. Encoded protein: CASSYTRGGMEQFF.

CDR3: CASSQFSQGGYYGYTF. CDR3 sequence (DNA): TGCGCCAGCAGCCAATTTTCACAAGGGGGATACTATGGCTACACCTTC. The V call is TRBV4-1, the J call TRBJ1-2; a possible D gene is TRBD1 (6 bases). The CDR3 runs to 16 residues. CDR1 is MGHRA, CDR2 YSYEKL, per germline. Trimming cost V 2 bases and J 3 bases, with 16 bases left between them.

The CDR3 region has the DNA TGTGCCAGCAGTAATCAACAGGGACGTCGCTATGGCTACACCTTC. This encodes CASSNQQGRRYGYTF. The chain couples TRBV28 to TRBJ1-2, with D possibly being TRBD1 (6 bases). This CDR3 contains 15 residues. V was shortened by 5 bases and J by 4 bases, with 17 bases between the two germline ends. CDR1 and CDR2 (germline): MDHEN, SYDVKM.

V usage is TRBV6-1 and J usage is TRBJ2-1, with D possibly TRBD1 on 6 matching bases. This CDR3 has 12 amino acids. Trimming took 7 bases from V and 9 from J, leaving 13 bases between them. Per germline, CDR1 MNHNS and CDR2 SASEGT. Here the CDR3 reads CASTTRGTEQFF. CDR3 in DNA: TGTGCCAGCACAACCAGGGGTACTGAGCAGTTCTTC.

This clone showed up just a few times. V usage is TRBV10-1 and J usage is TRBJ2-1; D perhaps matches TRBD2 (6 bases). Looked up from germline, CDR1 is WNHNN and CDR2 is SYGVQD (reference sequence). The ends were cut back, 3 bases at V and 3 bases at J, with 12 bases in the middle. The CDR3 totals 15 residues. The CDR3 region has the DNA TGCGCCAGCAGTGATTCGGGGGATTTCTACAATGAGCAGTTCTTC. It yields the protein CASSDSGDFYNEQFF.

The V gene is TRBV25-1, the J gene TRBJ2-1; D may be TRBD1 (7 bases). With 2 bases removed from V and 6 bases from J, the gap between germline ends came to 17 bases. The CDR3 contains 16 residues. The germline V gene encodes CDR1 MGHDK and CDR2 SYGVNS. CDR3 coding DNA: TGTGCCAGCAGTGAAGCCGGGAGACAGGGCTCCAATGAGCAGTTCTTC. Translation: CASSEAGRQGSNEQFF.